This T cell receptor beta chain is drawn from a study of cytomegalovirus exposure and HLA in healthy donors. PCR amplification relied on 60 Vbeta primers (plus 13 Jbeta primers). Repertoires were generated with immunoSEQ multiplex PCR, while TCRdb's copy carries only in-frame clones and drops some. The data contain 180,000 or so clones, roughly 80% of them singletons. Germline V gene lookup returns CDR1 KGHSH and CDR2 LQKENI. Trimming shortened V by 2 bases and J by 1 base, and 17 bases separated the two germline ends. The CDR3 runs 17 residues. The source material was PBMCs. The genes are TRBV18 and TRBJ1-2; possible D gene TRBD1, 6 bases. This TCR was sampled from a female donor in good health and CMV-seronegative. The CDR3 sequence is CASSPRQAIGVNYGYTF. The CDR3 bases are TGTGCCAGCTCACCAAGACAGGCGATAGGGGTTAACTATGGCTACACCTTC.